The clone carrying this TCR beta chain is medium-sized (0.01 to 0.1%). What it binds is not known. The library was designed around alpha chains, so this beta chain is a stray read whose abundance carries little weight. These data are taken from a study of spatial heterogeneity in lung cancer. General observations from the study: One measure, the expanded intratumoral alpha and beta TCR count, tracked tumor mutation counts.

MiXCR, run by TCRdb on the 5' RACE reads, gives a single entry per CDR3 protein. The data show 2,900 or so distinct CDR3 sequences, with 5.5% to 6% seen just once and 15% to 20% held by the top ten. The sample's time point: sample taken at primary tumor resection. Sample: lung tumor tissue, taken at surgery. This clonotype originated in a male donor with early-stage non-small cell lung cancer.

CDR3 coding DNA: TGTGCCAGCAGCCCACCGGGTAACACCGGGGAGCTGTTTTTT. Its protein is CASSPPGNTGELFF. The chain joins TRBV12-3 or TRBV12-4 to TRBJ2-2; D gene ambiguous. Trimming removed 6 bases at V and 2 bases at J, with 10 bases between. This CDR3 contains 14 residues.